Presented here are 9 T cell receptor beta chains from one specimen sequenced in a study of T cell responses to AZD1222 COVID-19 vaccine (dated by TCRdb to 2020 to 2023). The label giving this sample's time point can be read as: baseline before first vaccination. The receptor library was made with the immunoSEQ multiplex PCR assay. TCRdb carries this immuneACCESS record with in-frame sequences only. Its versions omit some clonotypes, under half of them owing to an unresolved V gene in the studies checked, with the rest unexplained. This sample holds roughly 150,000 clones; 80% to 95% were observed only once. The ten largest clones represent 1.3% of the sample. The sequencing here drew on peripheral blood, taken on day 0 of AZD1222 vaccination. The receptors stem from an adult in good health.

DNA of the CDR3: TGTGCTAGTGATGCGGGGGCCCGCAAGGAGTATTTT. Residues: CASDAGARKEYF. The chain carries TRBV12-5 and TRBJ2-3; tentative D call: TRBD2 (7 bases). V dropped 7 bases and J dropped 13 bases, with 18 bases sitting between them. CDR3 length: 12 amino acids. Germline-derived CDR1 and CDR2 are LGHNT and FRNRAP.

The gene calls are TRBV6-5 and TRBJ2-1, with D perhaps matching TRBD1 (5 bases). The CDR3 runs 15 residues. V lost 0 bases, J lost 4 bases, and 10 bases lay in between. CDR1 is MNHEY, CDR2 SVGAGI, per germline. CDR3: CASSYSWTSYNEQFF. The CDR3 DNA follows: TGTGCCAGCAGTTACTCATGGACAAGTTACAATGAGCAGTTCTTC.

V usage is TRBV27 and J usage is TRBJ1-5, with D unresolved. Germline V gene lookup returns CDR1 MNHEY and CDR2 SMNVEV (reference sequence). Trimming pared 6 bases from V and 0 bases from J, leaving 9 bases between. The CDR3 loop spans 14 amino acids. CDR3 in DNA: TGTGCCAGCAGCGCGGAGCCTAGCAATCAGCCCCAGCATTTT. This encodes CASSAEPSNQPQHF.

This clone came up many times. CDR3 loop: CASSYSLRGQSPSSYNSPLHF. In nucleotides, the CDR3 is TGTGCCAGCAGTTACTCGCTTAGGGGACAGAGTCCCAGCTCCTATAATTCACCCCTCCACTTT. J is TRBJ1-6 and V is TRBV6-7; TRBD1 matches 7 bases. TRBV6-7 is an ORF; its function is uncertain. The CDR3 contains 21 residues. After removal of 0 bases from V and 0 bases from J, the junction contained 14 bases not matched to a gene.

This clone showed up just once. DNA for the CDR3: TGTGCCAGCAGCTTGGACAGTGACACTGAAGCTTTCTTT. It translates to CASSLDSDTEAFF. The genes are TRBV5-6 and TRBJ1-1; D is undetermined. The CDR3 runs 13 residues. Germline V gene lookup returns CDR1 SGHDT and CDR2 YYEEEE. The V end lost 0 bases, the J end lost 3 bases, and 6 bases lay between the germline ends.

This chain uses TRBV18 with TRBJ1-4; no reliable D call. The CDR3 runs 13 residues. Trimming left V 4 bases short and J 5 bases short, with 8 bases between. In germline, CDR1 is KGHSH, CDR2 LQKENI. In nucleotides, the CDR3 is TGTGCCAGCTCACTGGACCGGAATGAAAAACTGTTTTTT. Encoded protein: CASSLDRNEKLFF.

The chain joins TRBV18 to TRBJ2-5; 8 bases map to TRBD1. The CDR3 has 13 residues. Germline CDR1 is KGHSH and CDR2 is LQKENI. V dropped 8 bases and J dropped 2; count of bases not matched to a gene: 4. The CDR3 DNA reads as TGTGCCAGCCACGGGACAGGACAAGAGACCCAGTACTTC. Protein sequence: CASHGTGQETQYF.

The genes are TRBV6-2 or TRBV6-3 and TRBJ2-1; TRBD1 matches at 7 bases. Germline assignment: CDR1 MNHEY and CDR2 SVGEGT. There are 17 residues in the CDR3. V was pared by 5 bases and J by 0 bases, with 10 bases of the junction left unmatched. CDR3 in DNA: TGTGCCAGCAGTCATGACTGGACAGGACGCTCCTACAATGAGCAGTTCTTC. This translates into CASSHDWTGRSYNEQFF.

This chain connects TRBV30 to TRBJ1-4; TRBD1 matches 11 bases. J lost 6 bases, V lost 0 bases, and 3 bases had no gene match. The V gene's germline CDR1 is GTSNPN and CDR2 SVGIG (reference sequence). This CDR3 is 15 amino acids long. The CDR3 bases are TGTGCCTGGAGTGTCGGGACAGGGGGGGATGAAAAACTGTTTTTT. It is translated as CAWSVGTGGDEKLFF.